A selection of T cell receptor beta chains follows, all from one sample in a study of OX40 agonist ivuxolimab in advanced cancers. Data came from immunoSEQ multiplex PCR; TCRdb stores just in-frame clones and leaves some out. The sample holds 90,000 to 100,000 clones; 90% are singletons and the top ten take around 0.16%. The sequencing used CD4+ or CD8+ T cells sorted from blood, collected in a trial of the OX40 agonist ivuxolimab. Every receptor here comes from an adult with an advanced solid tumor such as melanoma, head and neck, liver or kidney cancer. Both conserved end residues are part of each CDR3. D genes are given only for firm matches. Clone size, where shown, is once, few, many, or a class for clones that have expanded.

abundance: NA
j_gene: TRBJ1-5
len: 11
v_gene: TRBV19
d_gene: NA
CDR3aa: CASSIGTLQHF
CDR3nt: TGTGCCAGTAGTATAGGCACCCTTCAGCATTTT

abundance: once
j_gene: TRBJ1-2
len: 11
v_gene: TRBV20-1
d_gene: NA
CDR3aa: CSLRATNGYTF
CDR3nt: TGCAGTCTCAGGGCGACTAATGGCTACACCTTC

abundance: NA
j_gene: TRBJ2-2
len: 12
v_gene: TRBV7-9
d_gene: NA
CDR3aa: CASSVGTGELFF
CDR3nt: TGTGCCAGCAGCGTAGGGACCGGGGAGCTGTTTTTT

abundance: once
j_gene: TRBJ2-5
len: 14
v_gene: TRBV7-8
d_gene: NA
CDR3aa: CASSRRATQETQYF
CDR3nt: TGTGCCAGCAGCCGTCGGGCAACCCAAGAGACCCAGTACTTC

abundance: NA
j_gene: TRBJ2-5
len: 13
v_gene: TRBV2
d_gene: TRBD2
CDR3aa: CASSLSGGETQYF
CDR3nt: TGTGCCAGCAGCCTGAGCGGGGGTGAGACCCAGTACTTC

abundance: NA
j_gene: TRBJ2-7
len: 16
v_gene: TRBV5-1
d_gene: NA
CDR3aa: CASSLSDTGWDYEQYF
CDR3nt: TGCGCCAGCAGCTTGAGTGACACGGGCTGGGACTACGAGCAGTACTTC

abundance: NA
j_gene: TRBJ2-3
len: 12
v_gene: TRBV10-2
d_gene: NA
CDR3aa: CASRASTDTQYF
CDR3nt: TGCGCCAGCAGGGCTAGCACAGATACGCAGTATTTT

abundance: NA
j_gene: TRBJ2-5
len: 20
v_gene: TRBV15
d_gene: NA
CDR3aa: CAIKTMPRDLGIEGGETQYF
CDR3nt: TGTGCCATAAAAACGATGCCCCGGGATTTAGGGATAGAGGGTGGAGAGACCCAGTACTTC

abundance: NA
j_gene: TRBJ1-1
len: 12
v_gene: TRBV28
d_gene: TRBD1
CDR3aa: CASSTGTVEAFF
CDR3nt: TGTGCCAGCAGTACAGGGACAGTTGAAGCTTTCTTT

abundance: NA
j_gene: TRBJ1-3
len: 15
v_gene: TRBV6-1
d_gene: NA
CDR3aa: CASSGQQSSGNTIYF
CDR3nt: TGTGCCAGCAGTGGTCAGCAAAGCTCTGGAAACACCATATATTTT

abundance: NA
j_gene: TRBJ1-6
len: 17
v_gene: TRBV30
d_gene: TRBD1
CDR3aa: CAWKKTGTGANNSPLHF
CDR3nt: TGTGCCTGGAAAAAGACCGGGACAGGGGCAAATAATTCACCCCTCCACTTT

abundance: NA
j_gene: TRBJ1-1
len: 14
v_gene: TRBV29-1
d_gene: TRBD1
CDR3aa: CSVILQGANTEAFF
CDR3nt: TGCAGCGTAATCCTACAGGGGGCTAACACTGAAGCTTTCTTT

abundance: NA
j_gene: TRBJ2-7
len: 14
v_gene: TRBV4-2
d_gene: NA
CDR3aa: CASSQDPGVYEQYF
CDR3nt: TGTGCCAGCAGCCAAGATCCAGGGGTCTACGAGCAGTACTTC

abundance: NA
j_gene: TRBJ2-7
len: 12
v_gene: TRBV6-1
d_gene: NA
CDR3aa: CASSGGYYEQYF
CDR3nt: TGTGCCAGCAGTGGGGGGTATTACGAGCAGTACTTC

abundance: NA
j_gene: TRBJ2-7
len: 18
v_gene: TRBV11-2
d_gene: TRBD1
CDR3aa: CASSLDSKQGAKAYEQYF
CDR3nt: TGTGCCAGCAGCTTAGATAGTAAACAGGGGGCGAAGGCCTACGAGCAGTACTTC

abundance: NA
j_gene: TRBJ2-1
len: 15
v_gene: TRBV11-2
d_gene: NA
CDR3aa: CASSRRELYYNEQFF
CDR3nt: TGTGCCAGCAGCCGCCGGGAACTTTACTACAATGAGCAGTTCTTC

abundance: NA
j_gene: TRBJ1-1
len: 13
v_gene: TRBV10-3
d_gene: NA
CDR3aa: CAISRGPNTEAFF
CDR3nt: TGTGCCATCAGTCGGGGACCGAACACTGAAGCTTTCTTT

abundance: NA
j_gene: TRBJ1-4
len: 13
v_gene: TRBV2
d_gene: NA
CDR3aa: CAIQYRVNEKLFF
CDR3nt: TGTGCCATCCAGTACAGGGTAAATGAAAAACTGTTTTTT

abundance: NA
j_gene: TRBJ2-1
len: 12
v_gene: TRBV7-3
d_gene: TRBD2
CDR3aa: CASSSWGGEQFF
CDR3nt: TGTGCCAGCAGCTCCTGGGGGGGTGAGCAGTTCTTC

abundance: once
j_gene: TRBJ2-7
len: 14
v_gene: TRBV5-4
d_gene: TRBD1
CDR3aa: CASSGQVGDYEQYF
CDR3nt: TGTGCCAGCAGTGGACAGGTTGGGGACTACGAGCAGTACTTC

abundance: NA
j_gene: TRBJ1-2
len: 14
v_gene: TRBV5-4
d_gene: NA
CDR3aa: CASSIPGRAYGYTF
CDR3nt: TGTGCCAGCAGCATTCCAGGGCGGGCCTATGGCTACACCTTC

abundance: NA
j_gene: TRBJ2-6
len: 18
v_gene: TRBV18
d_gene: TRBD1
CDR3aa: CATQRELQGATGANVLTF
CDR3nt: TGTGCCACCCAAAGGGAGCTACAGGGGGCGACTGGGGCCAACGTCCTGACTTTC